This T cell receptor beta chain was profiled in a study of shared clonotypes between healthy human individuals. Using immunoSEQ multiplex PCR, the repertoire was profiled, and TCRdb retains in-frame clones only, with some absent. The table has approximately 1.1 million clones, approximately 80% seen once. The CDR3 covers 13 residues. Trimming cost V 5 bases and J 9 bases, with 14 bases left between them. CDR1 SGHVS and CDR2 FQNEAQ come from the germline V gene. The clonotype comes from a man younger than 30 in good health. Some clones in this sample may be carry-over from other donors' samples. The sequencing sample was made of memory CD4+ T cells from PBMCs. Subset given: CD45RA-negative fraction. The rearrangement links TRBV7-8 to TRBJ1-5; D remains ambiguous. DNA for the CDR3: TGTGCCAGCAGCGTCGGCCAGCGCGCGCCCCAGCATTTT. Translation gives CASSVGQRAPQHF.